These 4 T cell receptor beta chains share one sample of origin, sequenced in a study of control samples from healthy donors and cancer patients. The table came from immunoSEQ multiplex PCR; TCRdb's copy has only in-frame clones and leaves some out. The profile shows 200,000 to 250,000 clones, roughly 94% of them singletons. Sequenced sample: blood. The source of these receptors is a man aged 50-60 years in good health.

The genes are TRBV6-5 and TRBJ1-1; D remains ambiguous. Between the trimmed V and J ends, which lost 7 bases and 2 bases, there was a span of 8 bases. The length of the CDR3 is 12 residues. CDR1 is MNHEY and CDR2 is SVGAGI in the germline V gene. Here the CDR3 reads CASIGQNTEAFF. As DNA, the CDR3 is TGTGCCAGCATCGGTCAAAACACTGAAGCTTTCTTT.

The chain has TRBV10-1 and TRBJ1-5, with D unclear. CDR3 length: 19 residues. Trimming cost V 8 bases and J 0 bases, with 26 bases left between them. CDR1 is WNHNN, CDR2 SYGVQD, per germline (reference sequence). The CDR3 is CASEGRVEVSLYSNQPQHF. In DNA, the CDR3 is TGCGCCAGCGAAGGTCGGGTGGAGGTTTCTCTATATAGCAATCAGCCCCAGCATTTT.

This chain connects TRBV29-1 to TRBJ2-3; D is uncertain. V gave up 3 bases and J gave up 0 bases, with 13 bases separating them. Germline V gene lookup returns CDR1 SQVTM and CDR2 ANQGSEA. This CDR3 is built from 15 residues. CDR3 residues: CSVDYEQDSTDTQYF. The CDR3 nucleotides are TGCAGCGTTGACTATGAGCAGGACAGCACAGATACGCAGTATTTT.

The V call is TRBV21-1, the J call TRBJ1-2; the tabulated D call, TRBD1, remains unverified against the DNA. TRBV21-1 is a pseudogene locus. The CDR3 is 17 amino acids. The DNA for the CDR3 is TGTGCCAGCAGCAGACAACCGGGACAAGGCCCCCCGAATGGCTACACCTTC. Its protein is CASSRQPGQGPPNGYTF.